The 14 T cell receptor beta chains below come from one sample, sequenced in a study of blood T cell repertoires in COVID-19. TCRdb's copy holds only in-frame clones and misses some; the assay was immunoSEQ multiplex PCR. Of 150,000 to 200,000 clones listed, roughly 91% are singletons. The sequencing sample was made of peripheral blood. These receptors came from a human donor in a cohort sampled during active COVID-19.

The chain employs TRBV27 and TRBJ1-5; 8 bases fit TRBD1. The trim removed 4 bases at V and 1 base at J, leaving 3 bases unmatched. This CDR3 is 15 amino acids long. Germline-derived CDR1 and CDR2 are MNHEY and SMNVEV (reference sequence). Written as DNA, the CDR3 is TGTGCCAGCAGTTCAGGGGGCATCAGCAATCAGCCCCAGCATTTT. Its protein product is CASSSGGISNQPQHF.

Note on this clone: Other nucleotide sequences from this sample produce the same CDR3. The rearrangement uses TRBV6-5 and TRBJ2-7; 9 nucleotides line up with TRBD1. Germline V gives CDR1 MNHEY, CDR2 SVGAGI. The length of the CDR3 is 13 residues. V shed 11 bases and J 2 bases; nucleotides not matched to a gene: 7. The CDR3 sequence: CAGTGTGTYEQYF. The CDR3 bases are TGTGCCGGCACCGGGACAGGGACCTACGAGCAGTACTTC.

The chain employs TRBV2 and TRBJ2-6; 10 nucleotides match TRBD1. V shed 9 bases, J shed 4 bases, and the junction held 9 bases outside the gene matches. CDR1 is SNHLY, CDR2 FYNNEI, per germline. CDR3 size: 16 residues. CDR3 loop: CARSGTGVVGANVLTF. DNA of the CDR3: TGTGCCAGGTCCGGGACAGGGGTGGTCGGGGCCAACGTCCTGACTTTC.

The chain carries TRBV27 and TRBJ2-7, with 8 positions matching TRBD2. The CDR3 runs to 14 residues. Germline CDR1 and CDR2: MNHEY and SMNVEV (reference sequence). With V trimmed by 6 bases and J by 3 bases, 7 bases remained unmatched. The CDR3 loop reads CASSLAGFGYEQYF. CDR3 coding DNA: TGTGCCAGCAGCTTAGCGGGATTTGGCTACGAGCAGTACTTC.

In DNA, the CDR3 is TGCGCCAGCAGCGGGGACCCCGGCGGGGGTACGCAGTATTTT. Its protein is CASSGDPGGGTQYF. The gene calls are TRBV5-1 and TRBJ2-3; 7 nucleotides agree with TRBD2. The CDR3 runs to 14 residues. Trimming at V came to 4 bases and at J to 8 bases, leaving 10 bases not matched to a gene. From germline, CDR1 is SGHRS and CDR2 YFSETQ.

The chain combines TRBV7-9 with TRBJ2-1, with 9 positions matching TRBD2. V was clipped by 2 bases and J by 4 bases; unmatched bases: 6. Germline loops: CDR1 SEHNR, CDR2 FQNEAQ (reference sequence). This CDR3 is 16 amino acids long. CDR3 sequence reads: CASSLLAGLPYNEQFF. The CDR3 coding sequence is TGTGCCAGCAGCTTACTAGCGGGGCTACCATACAATGAGCAGTTCTTC.

The genes are TRBV3-1 (or the pseudogene TRBV3-2) and TRBJ1-2; D might be TRBD1 (6 bases). The germline CDR1 and CDR2 sequences are LGHDT and YNNKEL (reference sequence). CDR3 length equals 14 residues. V gave up 4 bases and J gave up 5 bases, with 14 bases separating them. The CDR3 bases are TGTGCCAGCAGCCGCAACAGGGATAGGTATGGCTACACCTTC. Amino acid sequence: CASSRNRDRYGYTF.

The chain couples TRBV6-5 to TRBJ2-7; the D gene is possibly TRBD1 (6 bases). Trimming removed 4 bases from V and 4 bases from J, with 11 bases in between. This CDR3 comprises 13 residues. CDR1 is MNHEY and CDR2 is SVGAGI in the germline V gene. This chain's CDR3 is CASSSTGSYEQYF. Written as DNA, the CDR3 is TGTGCCAGCAGTTCTACAGGGTCTTACGAGCAGTACTTC.

The V and J genes are TRBV27 and TRBJ1-2; D unclear. CDR3 length: 13 amino acids. V lost 0 bases and J 3 bases, leaving 5 bases between the germline ends. Germline assignment: CDR1 MNHEY and CDR2 SMNVEV (reference sequence). CDR3 region: CASSLSGDYGYTF. The CDR3 DNA sequence: TGTGCCAGCAGTTTATCCGGGGACTATGGCTACACCTTC.

The rearrangement joins TRBV27 to TRBJ1-1, with D maybe TRBD1 (6 bases). Germline CDR1 MNHEY, CDR2 SMNVEV (reference sequence). Between the trimmed V and J ends, which lost 10 bases and 6 bases, there was a span of 15 bases. The CDR3 sequence is 12 residues long. The CDR3 sequence: CATVGGGPEAFF. As DNA, the CDR3 is TGTGCCACCGTCGGGGGGGGGCCTGAAGCTTTCTTT.

The gene calls are TRBV27 and TRBJ1-2; D is uncertain. V was trimmed by 3 bases and J by 8 bases, leaving 13 bases between them. CDR3 size: 13 residues. Germline lookup yields CDR1 MNHEY and CDR2 SMNVEV (reference sequence). CDR3 in DNA: TGTGCCAGCAGTTTTGAGGGCCTTGAGGGCTACACCTTC. This translates into CASSFEGLEGYTF.

The J gene is TRBJ2-1, the V gene TRBV11-2; 10 bases agree with TRBD2. This CDR3 is 14 amino acids long. Germline V gene sequence: CDR1 SGHAT, CDR2 FQNNGV. The V gene end was trimmed by 6 bases and the J gene end by 8 bases; junction bases not matched to a gene: 7. The chain's CDR3 is CASRPTSGVYEQFF. DNA of the CDR3: TGTGCCAGCAGACCCACTAGCGGGGTTTATGAGCAGTTCTTC. Complete variable domain (other parts from reference TRBV11-2 and TRBJ2-1): EAGVAQSPRYKIIEKRQSVAFWCNPISGHATLYWYQQILGQGPKLLIQFQNNGVVDDSQLPKDRFSAERLKGVDSTLKIQPAKLEDSAVYLCASRPTSGVYEQFFGPGTRLTVL.

This rearrangement joins TRBV7-9 to TRBJ1-1; 9 nucleotides align to TRBD1. CDR3 length equals 14 residues. The germline CDR1 and CDR2 sequences are SEHNR and FQNEAQ (reference sequence). V gave up 2 bases and J gave up 5 bases; unmatched junction bases: 3. The CDR3 reads CASSLRTGVTEAFF. The CDR3 DNA reads as TGTGCCAGCAGCTTAAGGACAGGGGTGACTGAAGCTTTCTTT.

The CDR3 spells CASSQGTSGSETQYF. Here the CDR3 DNA reads TGTGCCAGCAGCCAAGGGACTAGCGGGAGTGAGACCCAGTACTTC. The chain is built from TRBV3-1 (or the pseudogene TRBV3-2) and TRBJ2-5; TRBD2 agrees at 13 bases. The CDR3 runs to 15 residues. The V gene end was trimmed by 1 base and the J gene end by 5 bases; junction bases not matched to a gene: 1. CDR1 is LGHDT, CDR2 YNNKEL, per germline (reference sequence).